The 4 T cell receptor beta chains below were found in one sample sequenced in a study of T-cell memory formation after mild COVID-19. TCRdb processed the 5' RACE reads anew with MiXCR; each CDR3 protein has one entry. The repertoire includes approximately 490,000 distinct CDR3 sequences, just over 20% of them detected once, and about 12% sits in the top ten. Input material: PBMCs or a T cell subset sorted from them (not recorded which). These receptors all stem from an adult woman who had mild COVID-19 (a few samples of this study predate the infection). Cell type and time point are not known.

The J gene is TRBJ2-1, the V gene TRBV29-1; D is tentatively TRBD1 or TRBD2 (6 bases each). Between the trimmed V and J ends, which lost 8 bases and 3 bases, there was a span of 14 bases. Germline V CDR1 and CDR2: SQVTM, ANQGSEA. This CDR3 is built from 13 residues. The CDR3 nucleotides are TGCAGCCTTCGGAGGGGGGACTACAATGAGCAGTTCTTC. The encoded protein is CSLRRGDYNEQFF.

This CDR3 reads CASSRVGGCGYTF. The DNA for the CDR3 is TGTGCCAGCAGCCGAGTTGGAGGCTGTGGCTACACCTTC. This rearrangement joins TRBV7-9 to TRBJ1-2, with unresolved D. With 5 bases removed from V and 7 bases from J, the gap between germline ends came to 14 bases. This CDR3 comprises 13 residues. The V gene's germline CDR1 is SEHNR and CDR2 FQNEAQ (reference sequence).

The CDR3 DNA is TGTGCCAGCAGCTTTGGACTAGGGGCCCCCGATGAGCAGTTCTTC. Translation gives CASSFGLGAPDEQFF. This chain joins TRBV5-6 and TRBJ2-1; 7 bases line up with TRBD2. CDR3 size: 15 residues. After removal of 2 bases from V and 8 bases from J, the junction contained 10 bases not matched to a gene. The germline CDR1 and CDR2 sequences are SGHDT and YYEEEE. Together with reference TRBV5-6 and TRBJ2-1, the CDR3 gives the full variable domain: DAGVTQSPTHLIKTRGQQVTLRCSPKSGHDTVSWYQQALGQGPQFIFQYYEEEERQRGNFPDRFSGHQFPNYSSELNVNALLLGDSALYLCASSFGLGAPDEQFFGPGTRLTVL.

CDR3 protein: CASSYSLQGGDTEAFF. In nucleotides, the CDR3 is TGTGCCAGCAGTTACTCCTTACAGGGTGGCGACACTGAAGCTTTCTTT. This chain joins TRBV6-2 or TRBV6-3 and TRBJ1-1; weak D call: TRBD1 (6 bases). Germline lookup yields CDR1 MNHEY and CDR2 SVGEGT. This CDR3 comprises 16 residues. With 0 bases removed from V and 3 bases from J, the gap between germline ends came to 14 bases.